One and the same sample provided the 11 T cell receptor beta chains below, sequenced in a study of blood T cell repertoires in COVID-19. Repertoires were generated with immunoSEQ multiplex PCR, while TCRdb's copy carries only in-frame clones and drops some. The sample records fewer than 700,000 clones, roughly 89% being singletons. The material sequenced was peripheral blood. These receptors were collected from a woman between 45 and 60 years old with COVID-19, enrolled during active disease.

The chain links TRBV28 to TRBJ1-1; TRBD1 matches 12 bases. This CDR3 spans 16 amino acids. With 8 bases clipped from V and 5 bases from J, the junction kept 12 bases outside the gene matches. In germline, CDR1 is MDHEN, CDR2 SYDVKM. CDR3 sequence reads: CASGLPGQGARTEAFF. The CDR3 bases are TGTGCCAGCGGACTCCCGGGACAGGGGGCTCGGACTGAAGCTTTCTTT.

The V gene is TRBV5-6, the J gene TRBJ2-1; D uncertain. The CDR3 runs to 13 residues. The V end was cut by 0 bases, the J end by 8 bases, with 9 bases between. CDR1 and CDR2 (germline): SGHDT, YYEEEE. The CDR3, as DNA: TGTGCCAGCAGCTTGGATCGCGCGGATGAGCAGTTCTTC. It encodes CASSLDRADEQFF.

V is TRBV9 and J is TRBJ1-1; TRBD1 is a possible D gene (6 bases). The length of the CDR3 is 14 residues. The V gene lost 4 bases and the J gene lost 5 bases, with 15 bases spanning the gap. Germline V gene sequence: CDR1 SGDLS, CDR2 YYNGEE. For the CDR3, the DNA is TGTGCCAGCAGCCCCCGGCAGGGGAAGACTGAAGCTTTCTTT. It codes for CASSPRQGKTEAFF. Full variable domain (remainder filled in from reference TRBV9 and TRBJ1-1): DSGVTQTPKHLITATGQRVTLRCSPRSGDLSVYWYQQSLDQGLQFLIQYYNGEERAKGNILERFSAQQFPDLHSELNLSSLELGDSALYFCASSPRQGKTEAFFGQGTRLTVV.

This chain joins TRBV3-1 (or the pseudogene TRBV3-2) and TRBJ2-1; 12 bases are a match to TRBD2. The CDR3 contains 16 residues. V trimming: 1 base; J trimming: 9 bases; junction bases outside the gene matches: 7. Germline CDR1 LGHDT, CDR2 YNNKEL (reference sequence). CDR3 amino acids: CASSQVVLAGGSEQFF. The CDR3 DNA reads as TGTGCCAGCAGCCAAGTCGTACTAGCGGGGGGCAGTGAGCAGTTCTTC.

V is TRBV4-1 and J is TRBJ2-7; D ambiguous. Trimming took 1 base from V and 3 from J, leaving 13 bases between them. The CDR3 runs to 15 residues. Looked up from germline, CDR1 is MGHRA and CDR2 is YSYEKL. This CDR3 reads CASSQAASGVYEQYF. CDR3 in DNA: TGCGCCAGCAGCCAAGCCGCCTCTGGAGTCTACGAGCAGTACTTC.

This clone was recorded once. The chain has TRBV11-2 and TRBJ2-7, with D possibly being TRBD1 (5 bases). Germline V CDR1 and CDR2: SGHAT, FQNNGV. CDR3 size: 14 residues. V lost 1 base and J lost 3, with 10 bases in between. The chain's CDR3 is CASSLASGFYEQYF. CDR3 bases: TGTGCCAGCAGCTTAGCATCAGGGTTCTACGAGCAGTACTTC.

CDR3 region: CASSLAGGYSYEQYF. DNA of the CDR3: TGTGCCAGCAGCTTAGCAGGGGGCTACTCCTACGAGCAGTACTTC. This sequence joins TRBV7-2 and TRBJ2-7; TRBD1 agrees at 7 bases. Per germline, CDR1 SGHTA and CDR2 FQGNSA. Trimming cost V 0 bases and J 0 bases; bases outside gene matches: 2. CDR3 length: 15 residues.

As DNA, the CDR3 is TGTGCCAGCAGCGCCCAGGGGTCCCAGCCCCAGCATTTT. The encoded protein is CASSAQGSQPQHF. The rearrangement uses TRBV7-2 and TRBJ1-5; D may be TRBD1 (6 bases). Trimming took 5 bases from V and 7 from J, leaving 12 bases between them. CDR1 is SGHTA, CDR2 FQGNSA, per germline. The CDR3 has 13 amino acids. Drawing the rest from reference TRBV7-2 and TRBJ1-5, the complete variable domain is GAGVSQSPSNKVTEKGKDVELRCDPISGHTALYWYRQSLGQGLEFLIYFQGNSAPDKSGLPSDRFSAERTGGSVSTLTIQRTQQEDSAVYLCASSAQGSQPQHFGDGTRLSIL.

This chain joins TRBV6-5 and TRBJ1-2; D might be TRBD1 (6 bases). V dropped 5 bases and J dropped 1 base, with 11 bases sitting between them. CDR3 length equals 14 residues. Germline loops: CDR1 MNHEY, CDR2 SVGAGI. The CDR3: CASSPDRLNYGYTF. The CDR3 DNA reads as TGTGCCAGCAGTCCGGACAGACTTAACTATGGCTACACCTTC.

Only a few counts were recorded for this clone. The chain carries TRBV18 and TRBJ1-1, with D tentatively TRBD1 (6 bases). The CDR3 spans 16 residues. V lost 4 bases and J 2 bases, leaving 17 bases between the germline ends. CDR1 and CDR2 (germline): KGHSH, LQKENI. CDR3 DNA: TGTGCCAGCTCACTCTTGGGGGGGCGTGATAACACTGAAGCTTTCTTT. Translated: CASSLLGGRDNTEAFF.

V and J are TRBV5-6 and TRBJ2-2; no clear D gene. CDR3 size: 12 residues. V lost 3 bases, J lost 6 bases, and 6 bases lay in between. The germline V gene has CDR1 SGHDT and CDR2 YYEEEE. Written as DNA, the CDR3 is TGTGCCAGCAGCTCTATTCCCGGGGAGCTGTTTTTT. It translates to CASSSIPGELFF.